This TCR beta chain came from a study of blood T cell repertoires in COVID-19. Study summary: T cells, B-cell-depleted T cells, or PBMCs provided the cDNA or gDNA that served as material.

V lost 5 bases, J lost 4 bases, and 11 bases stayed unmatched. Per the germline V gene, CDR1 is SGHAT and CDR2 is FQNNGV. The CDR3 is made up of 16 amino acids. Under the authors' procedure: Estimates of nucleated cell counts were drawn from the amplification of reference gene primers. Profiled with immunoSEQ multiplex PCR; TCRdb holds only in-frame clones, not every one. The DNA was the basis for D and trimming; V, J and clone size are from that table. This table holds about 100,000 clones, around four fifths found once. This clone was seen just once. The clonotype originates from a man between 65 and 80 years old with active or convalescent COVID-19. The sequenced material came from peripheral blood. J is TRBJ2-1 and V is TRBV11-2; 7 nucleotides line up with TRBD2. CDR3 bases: TGTGCCAGCAGCACCTTAACCGGGACTATTTACAATGAGCAGTTCTTC. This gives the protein CASSTLTGTIYNEQFF.